This T cell receptor beta chain was profiled in a study of lymphopenia after photon versus proton radiotherapy. Germline V gene lookup returns CDR1 MNHNS and CDR2 SASEGT. V was cut by 0 bases and J by 7 bases, with 6 bases left in between. The CDR3 has 12 amino acids. Data came from immunoSEQ multiplex PCR; TCRdb stores just in-frame clones and leaves some out. The sample has tens of thousands of clones, 86% seen once; the top ten hold around 10%. Sequenced material: peripheral blood, taken from a patient treated with proton-based radiotherapy. This rearrangement joins TRBV6-1 to TRBJ2-5; D ambiguous. This TCR was recovered from a woman between 65 and 79 years old with pancreatic cancer. Some clones in this sample may be carry-over from other donors' samples. The CDR3 sequence is CASSEAVGTQYF. The DNA of the CDR3 is TGTGCCAGCAGTGAAGCCGTCGGGACCCAGTACTTC.